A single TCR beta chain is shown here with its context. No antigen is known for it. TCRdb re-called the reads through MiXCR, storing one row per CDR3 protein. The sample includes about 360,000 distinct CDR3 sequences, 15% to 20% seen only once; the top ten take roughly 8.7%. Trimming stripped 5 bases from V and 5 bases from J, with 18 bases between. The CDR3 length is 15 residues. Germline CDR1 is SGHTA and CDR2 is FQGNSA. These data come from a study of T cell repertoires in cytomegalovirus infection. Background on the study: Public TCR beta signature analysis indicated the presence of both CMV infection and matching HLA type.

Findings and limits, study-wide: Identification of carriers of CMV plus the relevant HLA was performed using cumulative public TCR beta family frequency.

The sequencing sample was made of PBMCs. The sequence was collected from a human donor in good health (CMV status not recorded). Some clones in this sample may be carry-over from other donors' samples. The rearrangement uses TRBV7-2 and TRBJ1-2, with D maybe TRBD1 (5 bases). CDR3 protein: CASSLGGRVDYGYTF. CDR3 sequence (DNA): TGTGCCAGCAGCCTCGGGGGGAGGGTCGATTATGGCTACACCTTC.